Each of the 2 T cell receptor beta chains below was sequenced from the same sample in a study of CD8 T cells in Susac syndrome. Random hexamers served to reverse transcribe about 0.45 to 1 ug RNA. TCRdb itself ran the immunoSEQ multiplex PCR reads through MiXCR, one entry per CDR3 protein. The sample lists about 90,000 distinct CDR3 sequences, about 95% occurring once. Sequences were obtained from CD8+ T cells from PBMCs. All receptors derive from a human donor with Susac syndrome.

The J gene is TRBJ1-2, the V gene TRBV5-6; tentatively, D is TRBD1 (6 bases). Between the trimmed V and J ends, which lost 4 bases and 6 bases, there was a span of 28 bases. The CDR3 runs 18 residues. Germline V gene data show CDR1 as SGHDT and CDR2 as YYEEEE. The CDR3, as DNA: TGTGCCAGCAGCCTACTTTCTGGACAGCCTGGAGTGGGACATGGCTACACCTTC. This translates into CASSLLSGQPGVGHGYTF.

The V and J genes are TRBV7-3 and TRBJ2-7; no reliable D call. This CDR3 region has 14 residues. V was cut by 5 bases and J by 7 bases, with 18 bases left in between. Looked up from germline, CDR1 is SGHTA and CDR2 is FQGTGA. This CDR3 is CASSADGSSGEQYF. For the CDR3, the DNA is TGTGCCAGCAGCGCCGACGGGTCTTCTGGGGAGCAGTACTTC.